Listed here are 20 T cell receptor beta chains from one sample, sequenced in a study of blood T cell repertoires in COVID-19 (TCRdb year 2020). The protocol used for the library was the immunoSEQ multiplex PCR assay. Entries here come from immuneACCESS through TCRdb and include only in-frame sequences with V and J called. Some clones fail to appear in such tables; in the studies checked, an unresolved V gene covers under half of the shortfall, and the cause of the remainder is unknown. The table for this sample lists about 150,000 clones; over 75% of them were counted only once. The ten largest clonotypes hold approximately 40% of the sample. Sample: peripheral blood. The receptors were sampled from a human donor in a cohort sampled during active COVID-19.

V and J are TRBV28 and TRBJ1-5; D call uncertain. Germline V gene sequence: CDR1 MDHEN, CDR2 SYDVKM. The CDR3 length is 14 residues. The V end lost 6 bases, the J end lost 4 bases, and 13 bases lay between the germline ends. CDR3 nucleotide sequence: TGTGCCAGCAGCCTAAGGTTGGAGAATCAGCCCCAGCATTTT. It specifies CASSLRLENQPQHF.

This rearrangement joins TRBV18 to TRBJ2-7, with 8 bases fitting TRBD1. Germline V CDR1 and CDR2: KGHSH, LQKENI. The V and J ends lost 4 bases and 7 bases, in that order; junction bases with no gene match: 12. The CDR3 extends over 15 amino acids. The CDR3 loop is CASSQGTGGNGEQYF. In DNA, the CDR3 is TGTGCCAGCTCACAAGGGACAGGCGGAAACGGGGAGCAGTACTTC.

The V call is TRBV12-3 or TRBV12-4, the J call TRBJ1-1; the D is unclear. Deletions cut 3 bases from V and 3 bases from J, with 5 bases between. The CDR3 length is 12 residues. The CDR3 DNA sequence: TGTGCCAGCAGTTTCCGGGACACTGAAGCTTTCTTT. This translates into CASSFRDTEAFF.

The rearrangement joins TRBV29-1 to TRBJ2-7, with TRBD2 matching over 8 bases. CDR3 length: 13 residues. V lost 6 bases and J lost 2; bases outside the gene matches: 6. Germline V gene sequence: CDR1 SQVTM, CDR2 ANQGSEA. The CDR3 loop reads CSVAPGGTYEQYF. The DNA for the CDR3 is TGCAGCGTCGCTCCGGGGGGGACCTACGAGCAGTACTTC.

To note about this clone: A read error may produce the germline difference seen at one junction end. CDR3 in amino acids: CASSHPTSRTDTQYF. CDR3 nucleotide sequence: TGTGCCAGCAGTCACCCGACTAGCCGCACGGATACGCAGTATTTT. V usage is TRBV27 and J usage is TRBJ2-3; 7 nucleotides match TRBD2. This CDR3 has 15 amino acids. From germline, CDR1 is MNHEY and CDR2 SMNVEV (reference sequence).

This chain links TRBV7-9 with TRBJ2-5; no firm D call. Germline V CDR1 and CDR2: SEHNR, FQNEAQ (reference sequence). This CDR3 is built from 15 residues. Trimming cost V 0 bases and J 2 bases, with 10 bases left between them. The CDR3 is CASSLAEKRQETQYF. In nucleotides, the CDR3 is TGTGCCAGCAGCTTAGCTGAGAAACGTCAAGAGACCCAGTACTTC.

The rearrangement links TRBV9 to TRBJ1-3; D gene unclear. CDR3 size: 14 residues. Germline V CDR1 and CDR2: SGDLS, YYNGEE. V lost 0 bases, J lost 4 bases, and 8 bases lay in between. CDR3 coding DNA: TGTGCCAGCAGCGTAGGAGGGTACGGAAACACCATATATTTT. It yields the protein CASSVGGYGNTIYF.

The gene calls are TRBV6-1 and TRBJ1-5, with 10 bases fitting TRBD1. Looked up from germline, CDR1 is MNHNS and CDR2 is SASEGT. V gave up 4 bases and J gave up 1 base; unmatched junction bases: 10. The CDR3 consists of 18 residues. This CDR3 is CASSGQGAREGSNQPQHF. Here the CDR3 DNA reads TGTGCCAGCAGTGGACAGGGGGCCCGCGAGGGGAGCAATCAGCCCCAGCATTTT.

The rearrangement joins TRBV9 to TRBJ2-2; 8 bases fit TRBD2. CDR3 length: 16 residues. V shed 0 bases, J shed 5 bases, and the junction held 6 bases outside the gene matches. In germline, CDR1 is SGDLS, CDR2 YYNGEE. The CDR3 loop reads CASSVGPSGRTGELFF. The CDR3 DNA follows: TGTGCCAGCAGCGTAGGTCCTAGCGGGCGAACCGGGGAGCTGTTTTTT.

The rearrangement joins TRBV19 to TRBJ1-2, with a weak D call TRBD1 (6 bases). The CDR3 length is 15 residues. Looked up from germline, CDR1 is LNHDA and CDR2 is SQIVND (reference sequence). Trimming stripped 4 bases from V and 0 bases from J, with 12 bases between. CDR3 residues: CASSTPRGANYGYTF. In DNA form, the CDR3 reads TGTGCCAGTAGTACCCCCAGGGGCGCTAACTATGGCTACACCTTC.

This clone came up once. The V gene is TRBV21-1, the J gene TRBJ2-1; the D call TRBD1 from the table was never checked on the DNA. TRBV21-1 is termed a pseudogene. The CDR3 extends over 18 amino acids. CDR3 residues: CASTDRAQDRRVYNEQFF. DNA of the CDR3: TGTGCCAGCACCGACCGAGCCCAAGACAGGCGAGTATACAATGAGCAGTTCTTC.

The chain carries TRBV11-2 and TRBJ1-3; weak D call: TRBD1 (5 bases). CDR1 and CDR2 from the germline V gene are SGHAT and FQNNGV. Trimming shortened V by 4 bases and J by 0 bases, and 10 bases separated the two germline ends. The CDR3 has 15 amino acids. The CDR3 sequence: CASSYTGLSGNTIYF. CDR3 nucleotides: TGTGCCAGCAGCTATACAGGTCTCTCTGGAAACACCATATATTTT.

J is TRBJ2-6 and V is TRBV5-4, with 10 bases fitting TRBD2. Germline values: CDR1 SGHNT, CDR2 YYREEE (reference sequence). V was pared by 4 bases and J by 4 bases, with 11 bases of the junction left unmatched. The CDR3 is 18 residues long. The CDR3 region has the DNA TGTGCCAGCAGCCCGCGGGCTAGCGGGGGTATCGGGGCCAACGTCCTGACTTTC. It codes for CASSPRASGGIGANVLTF.

The chain has TRBV10-3 and TRBJ1-1, with 9 nucleotides matching TRBD1. The germline gives CDR1 ENHRY, CDR2 SYGVKD. V shed 0 bases, J shed 2 bases, and the junction held 7 bases outside the gene matches. This CDR3 is 17 amino acids long. The CDR3, as DNA: TGTGCCATCAGTGAGTCGAGCGGGGACAGGGTCAACACTGAAGCTTTCTTT. Protein: CAISESSGDRVNTEAFF.

The chain joins TRBV19 to TRBJ1-1; the D is unclear. Looked up from germline, CDR1 is LNHDA and CDR2 is SQIVND (reference sequence). Trimming stripped 4 bases from V and 1 base from J, with 7 bases between. The CDR3 sequence is 13 residues long. The CDR3, as DNA: TGTGCCAGTAGTAACCACAGGAACACTGAAGCTTTCTTT. As protein: CASSNHRNTEAFF.

The chain joins TRBV4-1 to TRBJ1-1; 8 bases fit TRBD1. Germline assignment: CDR1 MGHRA and CDR2 YSYEKL. The trim removed 3 bases at V and 5 bases at J, leaving 8 bases unmatched. This CDR3 spans 15 amino acids. CDR3 coding DNA: TGCGCCAGCAGCCAGAGACAGGGGAGGGAAACTGAAGCTTTCTTT. Its translation: CASSQRQGRETEAFF.

The CDR3 here is CATSDSTSGSANNEQFF. The CDR3 coding sequence is TGTGCCACCAGTGATTCCACGTCGGGGAGCGCCAACAATGAGCAGTTCTTC. The chain combines TRBV24-1 with TRBJ2-1; the D gene is possibly TRBD2 (5 bases). This CDR3 has 17 residues. Germline V gives CDR1 KGHDR, CDR2 SFDVKD. The ends were cut back, 2 bases at V and 5 bases at J, with 18 bases in the middle.

The chain joins TRBV7-9 to TRBJ1-4, with D possibly matching TRBD1 (6 bases). CDR1 and CDR2 from the germline V gene are SEHNR and FQNEAQ (reference sequence). CDR3 size: 15 residues. V lost 4 bases to trimming and J lost 8 bases, with 17 bases between them. The CDR3 is CASSSLQGFGEKLFF. The CDR3 nucleotides are TGTGCCAGCAGCTCTCTCCAGGGGTTTGGAGAAAAACTGTTTTTT. The full variable domain, with the rest looked up from reference TRBV7-9 and TRBJ1-4, is DTGVSQNPRHKITKRGQNVTFRCDPISEHNRLYWYRQTLGQGPEFLTYFQNEAQLEKSRLLSDRFSAERPKGSFSTLEIQRTEQGDSAMYLCASSSLQGFGEKLFFGSGTQLSVL.

V gene TRBV21-1 combines with J gene TRBJ1-2; TRBD1, the table's D call, lacks a check against the DNA. TRBV21-1 is annotated as a pseudogene. The CDR3 extends over 12 amino acids. The CDR3, as DNA: TGTGCCAGCAGCGCAGGGGCCTATGGCTACACCTTC. Protein sequence: CASSAGAYGYTF.

The chain has TRBV11-3 and TRBJ2-6, with D possibly being TRBD1 (6 bases). V was pared by 1 base and J by 4 bases, with 8 bases between. The V gene's germline CDR1 is SGHNT and CDR2 YENEEA. This CDR3 is built from 15 residues. CDR3 sequence: CASSLAGEGANVLTF. The CDR3 nucleotides are TGTGCCAGCAGCTTAGCAGGGGAAGGGGCCAACGTCCTGACTTTC.